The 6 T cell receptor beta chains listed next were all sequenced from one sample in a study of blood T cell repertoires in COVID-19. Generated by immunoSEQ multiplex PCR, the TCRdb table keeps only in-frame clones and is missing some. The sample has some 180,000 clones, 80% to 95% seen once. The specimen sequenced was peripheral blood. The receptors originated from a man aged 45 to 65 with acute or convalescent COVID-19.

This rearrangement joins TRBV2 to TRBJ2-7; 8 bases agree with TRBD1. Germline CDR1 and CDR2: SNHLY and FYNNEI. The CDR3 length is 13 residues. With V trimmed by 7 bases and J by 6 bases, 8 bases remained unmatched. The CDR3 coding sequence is TGTGCCAGCACACGACAGGGGAGCGGCGAGCAGTACTTC. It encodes CASTRQGSGEQYF.

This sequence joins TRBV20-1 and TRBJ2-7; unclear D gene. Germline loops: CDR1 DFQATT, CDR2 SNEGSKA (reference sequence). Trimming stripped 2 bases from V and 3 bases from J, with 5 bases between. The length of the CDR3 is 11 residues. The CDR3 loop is CSARSDYEQYF. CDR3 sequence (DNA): TGCAGTGCTAGAAGCGACTACGAGCAGTACTTC.

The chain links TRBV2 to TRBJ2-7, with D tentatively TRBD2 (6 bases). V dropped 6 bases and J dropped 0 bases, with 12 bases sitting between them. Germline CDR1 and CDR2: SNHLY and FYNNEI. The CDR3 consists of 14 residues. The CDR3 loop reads CASSFRRGSYEQYF. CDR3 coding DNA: TGTGCCAGCAGCTTCAGGAGGGGCTCCTACGAGCAGTACTTC.

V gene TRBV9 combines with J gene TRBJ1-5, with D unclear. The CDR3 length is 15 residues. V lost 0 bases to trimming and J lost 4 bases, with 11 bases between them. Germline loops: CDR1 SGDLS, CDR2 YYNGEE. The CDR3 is CASSVEEGPNQPQHF. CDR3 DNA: TGTGCCAGCAGCGTAGAAGAGGGCCCAAATCAGCCCCAGCATTTT.

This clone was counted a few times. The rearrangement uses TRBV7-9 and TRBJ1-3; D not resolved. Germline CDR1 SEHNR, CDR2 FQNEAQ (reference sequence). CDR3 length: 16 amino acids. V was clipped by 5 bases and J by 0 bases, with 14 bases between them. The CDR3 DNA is TGTGCCAGCAGCCCAACAGCACGAAGCTCTGGAAACACCATATATTTT. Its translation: CASSPTARSSGNTIYF.

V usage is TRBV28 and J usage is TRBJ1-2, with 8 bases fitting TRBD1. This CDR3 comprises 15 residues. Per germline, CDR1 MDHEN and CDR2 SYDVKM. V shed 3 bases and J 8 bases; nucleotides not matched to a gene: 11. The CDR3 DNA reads TGTGCCAGCAGTTTGGGGTGGACAGGGCAAGGGGGCTACACCTTC. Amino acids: CASSLGWTGQGGYTF.